The T cell receptor (beta chain) under discussion was sequenced for a study of cytomegalovirus exposure and HLA in healthy donors. Profiling relied on immunoSEQ multiplex PCR, and the TCRdb table lists in-frame clones only, not all of them. Of some 87,000 clones in the sample, 96% were seen once. This clone was seen only once. CDR1 is SGHVS and CDR2 is FQNEAQ in the germline V gene. V was cut by 4 bases and J by 0 bases, with 12 bases left in between. The length of the CDR3 is 16 residues. The specimen was PBMCs. This clonotype originated in a woman between 18 and 30 years old in good health and CMV-seronegative. V and J are TRBV7-8 and TRBJ1-4, with D unresolved. CDR3 sequence: CASSSRGGSTNEKLFF. The CDR3 nucleotides read TGTGCCAGCAGCTCTCGGGGAGGATCAACTAATGAAAAACTGTTTTTT.